This T cell receptor (beta chain) derives from a study of cytomegalovirus exposure and HLA in healthy donors. CDR1 and CDR2 (germline): SGHNT, YYREEE (reference sequence). This CDR3 has 12 amino acids. Between the trimmed V and J ends, which lost 4 bases and 5 bases, there was a span of 9 bases. PCR amplification relied on 60 Vbeta primers (plus 13 Jbeta primers). Sequencing was performed with immunoSEQ multiplex PCR; in TCRdb, only in-frame clones are kept and a portion is missing. The ten top clones account for about 1.4%, within a sample of 130,000 or so clones. As regards this clone: Its matching antigen is unknown.

Overall study results and limits: Published work reported that the classifier diagnosed cytomegalovirus status with high specificity and sensitivity. TRBV6-2, TRBV6-3 and other indistinguishable V segments were excluded. A later analysis linked a missense variant in DCLRE1C to the trimming of TCR beta V and J genes.

The chain combines TRBV5-4 with TRBJ1-2, with D perhaps TRBD1 (6 bases). The material sequenced was PBMCs. This sequence was found in a middle-aged woman in good health and CMV-seronegative. The CDR3: CASSPTGYGYTF. The CDR3 DNA reads as TGTGCCAGCAGCCCGACAGGATATGGCTACACCTTC.